The clone carrying this T cell receptor (beta chain) was detected once. Per the original methods: Quantification of nucleated cells was approximated via reference gene primer amplification. Assay used: immunoSEQ multiplex PCR; TCRdb lists only in-frame clones, some missing. Clone size and V and J calls were adopted from that table, with D and trimming inferred from the DNA. The sample shows 95,000 to 100,000 clones, 90% to 95% of them seen only once. This specimen belongs to a study of blood T cell repertoires in COVID-19. Turning to the study itself: Sites in the United States, Italy and Spain provided acute and convalescent COVID-19 samples. T cells, B-cell-depleted T cells, or PBMCs supplied cDNA or gDNA.

Deletions cut 1 base from V and 1 base from J, with 8 bases between. The CDR3 sequence is 14 residues long. CDR1 is SGHTA and CDR2 is FQGNSA in the germline V gene. This sequence was found in a man aged 50-60 years with acute or convalescent COVID-19. Sequencing was done on a sample of peripheral blood. J is TRBJ2-7 and V is TRBV7-2; D perhaps matches TRBD2 (6 bases). CDR3 amino acids: CASSLVGGSYEQYF. CDR3 sequence (DNA): TGTGCCAGCAGCTTAGTGGGGGGATCCTACGAGCAGTACTTC.